This TCR beta chain was sequenced during a study of blood T cell repertoires in COVID-19. Study summary: Specimens from acute and convalescent COVID-19 originated in the United States, Italy and Spain. T cells, B-cell-depleted T cells, or PBMCs provided the cDNA or gDNA that served as material.

Per the original data handling: Estimation of nucleated cell counts relied on the amplification of reference gene primers. The assay was immunoSEQ multiplex PCR, and TCRdb's table has in-frame clones only and misses some. The V and J calls and the clone size are those of that table, but D and trimming were determined from the DNA. The data contain around 82,000 clones, around 89% of them singletons. The CDR3 is made up of 13 amino acids. Deletions cut 4 bases from V and 7 bases from J, with 16 bases between. Germline CDR1 is GTSNPN and CDR2 is SVGIG (reference sequence). Sequenced: peripheral blood. The receptor was derived from a man in his sixties or seventies with active or convalescent COVID-19. The rearrangement joins TRBV30 to TRBJ1-2, with D tentatively TRBD1 (5 bases). The CDR3 bases are TGTGCCTGGAAGGGTGCAGGGTCAGGTGGCTACACCTTC. Protein product: CAWKGAGSGGYTF.